The 8 T cell receptor beta chains below come from one sample, sequenced in a study of T cell responses to AZD1222 COVID-19 vaccine. The table came from immunoSEQ multiplex PCR; TCRdb's copy has only in-frame clones and leaves some out. In the table there are 150,000 or so clones, around 90% of which are singletons. The sequenced sample was peripheral blood, obtained on day 0 of AZD1222 vaccination. These receptors originate from an adult in good health.

This sequence joins TRBV27 and TRBJ2-3, with TRBD2 identical over 14 bases. The V gene's germline CDR1 is MNHEY and CDR2 SMNVEV (reference sequence). V lost 3 bases and J lost 0; bases outside the gene matches: 8. CDR3 length: 19 residues. The CDR3 bases are TGTGCCAGCAGTTTCCAAGGACTAGCGGGGGGATTTAGCACAGATACGCAGTATTTT. Translation gives CASSFQGLAGGFSTDTQYF.

With regard to this clone: This specimen includes other DNA sequences encoding the same CDR3. The CDR3 coding sequence is TGTGCCAGCAGCTTGGCAGGGAACTCCTACGAGCAGTACTTC. Amino acids: CASSLAGNSYEQYF. The chain has TRBV5-6 and TRBJ2-7; the D gene is possibly TRBD1 (5 bases). Germline CDR1 and CDR2: SGHDT and YYEEEE. This CDR3 is built from 14 residues. Between the trimmed V and J ends, which lost 0 bases and 0 bases, there was a span of 7 bases.

As concerns this clone: This may stem from a read error, because a much larger clone lies one nucleotide away. Other DNA sequences of this sample code for an identical CDR3. The rearrangement links TRBV7-2 to TRBJ1-5; no clear D. This CDR3 is built from 13 residues. V was trimmed by 2 bases and J by 4 bases, leaving 6 bases between them. Germline V lookup: CDR1 SGHTA, CDR2 FQGNSA. CDR3 sequence: CASSLMGNQPQHF. The CDR3 DNA reads as TGTGCCAGCAGCTTAATGGGAAATCAGCCCCAGCATTTT.

This chain uses TRBV5-6 with TRBJ1-1, with D unresolved. Germline V gene sequence: CDR1 SGHDT, CDR2 YYEEEE. The CDR3 runs to 15 residues. V lost 3 bases, J lost 1 base, and 13 bases lay in between. The CDR3, as DNA: TGTGCCAGCAGCTCTCCCGCCGGGAAGAACACTGAAGCTTTCTTT. Its protein is CASSSPAGKNTEAFF.

This chain uses TRBV6-5 with TRBJ1-3, with 7 positions matching TRBD1. With V trimmed by 2 bases and J by 7 bases, 2 bases remained unmatched. The CDR3 covers 13 residues. Per the germline V gene, CDR1 is MNHEY and CDR2 is SVGAGI. This CDR3 reads CASSYTGDNTIYF. The DNA of the CDR3 is TGTGCCAGCAGTTACACAGGGGACAACACCATATATTTT.

This clone appeared a few times. This sample also contains other DNA sequences that code for the same CDR3. V and J are TRBV12-3 or TRBV12-4 and TRBJ1-5, with D hard to call. The CDR3 runs to 13 residues. Trimming removed 0 bases at V and 7 bases at J, with 7 bases between. CDR3 coding DNA: TGTGCCAGCAGTTTAGCAGGAGGGCAGCCCCAGCATTTT. This gives the protein CASSLAGGQPQHF.

This clone occurred once. The chain links TRBV5-4 to TRBJ2-5, with 10 bases identical to TRBD2. Germline V CDR1 and CDR2: SGHNT, YYREEE (reference sequence). J lost 4 bases, V lost 7 bases, and 10 bases had no gene match. CDR3 length equals 15 residues. The CDR3 loop reads CASRGAGGPGETQYF. CDR3 sequence (DNA): TGTGCCAGCCGGGGAGCGGGGGGGCCCGGAGAGACCCAGTACTTC.

This sequence joins TRBV6-6 and TRBJ2-1; D not certain. The germline V gene encodes CDR1 MNHNY and CDR2 SVGAGI (reference sequence). Trimming cost V 7 bases and J 10 bases, with 8 bases left between them. This CDR3 spans 10 amino acids. The CDR3 DNA is TGTGCCAGCAACCACGAGGAGCAGTTCTTC. Its translation: CASNHEEQFF.